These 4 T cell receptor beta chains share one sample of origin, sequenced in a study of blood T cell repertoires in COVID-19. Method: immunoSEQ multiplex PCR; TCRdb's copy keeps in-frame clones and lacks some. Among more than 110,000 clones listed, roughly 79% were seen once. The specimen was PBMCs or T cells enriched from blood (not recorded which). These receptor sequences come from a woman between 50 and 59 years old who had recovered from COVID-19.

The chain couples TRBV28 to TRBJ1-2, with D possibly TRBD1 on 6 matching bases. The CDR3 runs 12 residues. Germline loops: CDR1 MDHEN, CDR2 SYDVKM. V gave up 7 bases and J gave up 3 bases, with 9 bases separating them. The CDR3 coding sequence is TGTGCCAGCACTCGACAGGACTATGGCTACACCTTC. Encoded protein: CASTRQDYGYTF.

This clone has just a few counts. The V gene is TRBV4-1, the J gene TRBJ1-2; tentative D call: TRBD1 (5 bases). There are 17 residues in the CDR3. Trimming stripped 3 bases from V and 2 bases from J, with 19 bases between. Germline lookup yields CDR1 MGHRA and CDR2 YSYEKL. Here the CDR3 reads CASSQGGLPLPNYGYTF. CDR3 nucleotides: TGCGCCAGCAGCCAGGGGGGACTCCCTCTCCCGAACTATGGCTACACCTTC.

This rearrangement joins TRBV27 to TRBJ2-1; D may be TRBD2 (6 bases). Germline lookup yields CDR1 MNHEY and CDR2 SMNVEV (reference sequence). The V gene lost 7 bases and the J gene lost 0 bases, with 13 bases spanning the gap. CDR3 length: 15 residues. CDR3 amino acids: CASMGTESSYNEQFF. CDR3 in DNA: TGTGCCAGCATGGGGACTGAAAGCTCCTACAATGAGCAGTTCTTC.

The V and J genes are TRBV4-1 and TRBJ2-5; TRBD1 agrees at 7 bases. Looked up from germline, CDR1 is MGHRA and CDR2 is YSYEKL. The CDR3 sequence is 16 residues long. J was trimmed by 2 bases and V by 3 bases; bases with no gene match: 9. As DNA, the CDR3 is TGCGCCAGCAGCCAGGGACCGGGACAGCTTCAAGAGACCCAGTACTTC. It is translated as CASSQGPGQLQETQYF.